What follows describes a single T cell receptor (beta chain). Antigen unknown. Being one base from a much bigger clone, this may be a read error. The data were obtained in a study of T-cell reconstitution after alpha-beta-depleted transplantation in children. Study-level findings and limits: T cells produced anew were the main source of T-cell counts and diversity one year after transplant. Several hundred expanded graft clones reportedly supplied alpha-beta T cells about two months after transplant.

Germline values: CDR1 LGHDT, CDR2 YNNKEL (reference sequence). The CDR3 is made up of 18 amino acids. For TCRbeta, the library was prepared with unique molecular identifiers. Each CDR3 protein is one row after TCRdb ran MiXCR on the PCR reads. The sample has roughly 160,000 distinct CDR3 sequences, over 8.5% seen once; the top ten hold around 13%. Sample: PBMCs, taken before TCRalphabeta/CD19-depleted stem cell transplant. The gene calls are TRBV3-1 and TRBJ2-1; perhaps TRBD2 as D (5 bases). This clonotype originated in a boy under 10 years old with acute myeloid leukemia, due to receive a stem cell transplant. The CDR3 is CATSQEVSLRAAGNEQFF. The DNA for the CDR3 is TGTGCCACCAGCCAAGAGGTCTCTTTGCGGGCGGCTGGGAATGAGCAGTTCTTC.